The subject of this entry is one T cell receptor (beta chain). The antigen is not known. The CDR3 consists of 11 residues. Trimming shortened V by 3 bases and J by 10 bases, and 10 bases separated the two germline ends. CDR1 and CDR2 (germline): DFQATT, SNEGSKA (reference sequence). The data were taken from a study of CD8 T cells in ankylosing spondylitis. Study-level results: Matched synovial fluid from ankylosing spondylitis patients was reported to be enriched for disease-linked clones. Disease-linked clones, CD8+, were relatively rare in peripheral blood. Within ankylosing spondylitis blood, a TCR beta motif made up of roughly eight highly homologous variants appeared to be characteristic.

Preparation of TCR beta libraries was done by quantitative 5'-RACE with molecular barcodes. TCRdb used MiXCR to reprocess the 5' RACE reads, holding one entry per CDR3 protein. The sample includes under 250,000 distinct CDR3 sequences, around a quarter of them seen just once. The sequenced sample consisted of blood, either unsorted or a sorted T cell fraction (not recorded which). The rearrangement joins TRBV20-1 to TRBJ2-1, with no clear D. This receptor was obtained from a male donor with ankylosing spondylitis or in good health (not recorded which). CDR3 loop: CSARPYEEQFF. DNA for the CDR3: TGCAGTGCTAGGCCGTACGAGGAGCAGTTCTTC.